A selection of T cell receptor beta chains follows, all from one sample in a study of blood T cells in healthy people across ages. Using its own MiXCR run on the 5' RACE reads, TCRdb lists one record per CDR3 protein. Of 920,000 or so distinct CDR3 sequences in the sample, 45% were seen once. Sequencing was carried out using blood. All receptors come from a woman aged 55-69 years in good health. CDR3s include the opening cysteine and the closing phenylalanine or tryptophan. The order of the fields is V gene, J gene, clone size, D gene, CDR3 protein, CDR3 DNA. A D gene is named only where the DNA matches it firmly. Rows may omit the clone size; those that give it use once, few, many or a size class.

TRBV4-2,TRBJ2-7,few,NA,CASSQEGFTYEQYF,TGTGCCAGCAGCCAAGAAGGCTTTACCTACGAGCAGTACTTC
TRBV4-2,TRBJ2-1,few,TRBD2,CASSPELASGRSGGEQFF,TGTGCCAGCAGCCCCGAATTGGCTAGCGGGAGGTCAGGGGGTGAGCAGTTCTTC
TRBV2,TRBJ2-7,NA,TRBD2,CASSENGRVYEQYF,TGTGCCAGCAGTGAAAACGGGAGGGTCTACGAGCAGTACTTC
TRBV27,TRBJ2-3,NA,NA,CASSLPHRGTDTQYF,TGTGCCAGCAGTTTGCCGCACCGGGGGACAGATACGCAGTATTTT
TRBV5-4,TRBJ2-3,few,NA,CASSPGIAGTDTQYF,TGTGCCAGCAGCCCCGGGATAGCGGGCACAGATACGCAGTATTTT
TRBV20-1,TRBJ2-2,few,NA,CSAKGREFDTGELFF,TGCAGTGCTAAAGGTCGGGAGTTCGACACCGGGGAGCTGTTTTTT
TRBV2,TRBJ2-7,NA,NA,CASIPGTTPYEQYF,TGTGCCAGCATTCCCGGGACAACCCCCTACGAGCAGTACTTC
TRBV20-1,TRBJ2-7,NA,NA,CSARGRGRSPYEQYF,TGCAGTGCTAGGGGTCGGGGGCGGAGCCCCTACGAGCAGTACTTC
TRBV5-1,TRBJ2-4,NA,TRBD1,CASSNRDRGIKNIQYF,TGCGCCAGCAGCAATAGGGACAGGGGAATCAAAAACATTCAGTACTTC
TRBV7-3,TRBJ2-1,few,TRBD2,CASSSLAGGPTNEQFF,TGTGCCAGCAGCTCCCTAGCGGGAGGGCCAACCAATGAGCAGTTCTTC
TRBV20-1,TRBJ2-1,NA,TRBD2,CSARMAGGNEQFF,TGCAGTGCTAGAATGGCGGGAGGGAATGAGCAGTTCTTC
TRBV15,TRBJ1-2,few,TRBD1,CATSQGATLGYTF,TGTGCCACCAGCCAGGGGGCTACCCTTGGCTACACCTTC
TRBV29-1,TRBJ2-5,NA,TRBD2,CSVRGEGSETQYF,TGCAGCGTTCGGGGGGAGGGATCGGAGACCCAGTACTTC
TRBV6-5,TRBJ2-5,NA,NA,CASSYFTVRQETQYF,TGTGCCAGCAGTTACTTCACGGTGCGGCAAGAGACCCAGTACTTC
TRBV10-3,TRBJ1-2,NA,TRBD1,CAITSDRAFGGYTF,TGTGCCATCACCTCGGACAGGGCTTTCGGTGGCTACACCTTC
TRBV9,TRBJ2-1,NA,NA,CASSVIGGPYNEQFF,TGTGCCAGCAGCGTAATAGGCGGCCCCTACAATGAGCAGTTCTTC
TRBV20-1,TRBJ1-6,NA,NA,CSAQGQGRNSPLHF,TGCAGTGCCCAAGGGCAGGGGAGAAATTCACCCCTCCACTTT
TRBV7-9,TRBJ2-2,NA,NA,CASSLNGRATGELFF,TGTGCCAGCAGCTTAAATGGGCGTGCCACCGGGGAGCTGTTTTTT
TRBV20-1,TRBJ1-2,few,NA,CSASNTGTNYGYTF,TGCAGTGCTAGTAACACGGGTACTAACTATGGCTACACCTTC
TRBV20-1,TRBJ1-5,NA,TRBD1,CSARDTGDQPQHF,TGCAGTGCTAGAGACACAGGGGACCAGCCCCAGCATTTT
TRBV9,TRBJ2-7,NA,NA,CASSIGTPSYEQYF,TGTGCCAGCAGCATCGGGACTCCCTCCTACGAGCAGTACTTC
TRBV7-9,TRBJ1-1,NA,NA,CASSPRGVGTEAFF,TGTGCCAGCAGCCCCAGAGGGGTGGGCACTGAAGCTTTCTTT
TRBV14,TRBJ2-7,NA,NA,CASSPHLVGEQYF,TGTGCCAGCAGCCCACACTTAGTTGGCGAGCAGTACTTC
TRBV5-1,TRBJ2-7,NA,NA,CASSDPPYEQYF,TGCGCCAGCAGCGACCCACCCTACGAGCAGTACTTC
TRBV9,TRBJ2-7,many,NA,CASSVDGSSYEQYF,TGTGCCAGCAGCGTAGACGGGAGTTCCTACGAGCAGTACTTC
TRBV6-5,TRBJ1-2,NA,NA,CASSSHTANYGYTF,TGTGCCAGCAGTTCTCACACAGCTAACTATGGCTACACCTTC